These 5 T cell receptor beta chains were all obtained from the same sample, sequenced in a study of monozygotic twins with inflammatory bowel disease. One entry per CDR3 protein, without DNA, is what TCRdb gives after re-calling the 5' RACE reads. The table for this sample gives 210,000 or so distinct CDR3 sequences. The sequencing input was blood. Receptors originate from a human donor with ulcerative colitis or Crohn's disease, or a healthy co-twin of an affected twin (not recorded which).

This chain connects TRBV18 to TRBJ1-5. CDR1 and CDR2 from the germline V gene are KGHSH and LQKENI. The CDR3 is 14 amino acids. The chain's CDR3 is CASSPGPSNQPQHF.

The chain couples TRBV6-1 to TRBJ1-4; TCRdb's D call of TRBD1 is untestable without DNA. This CDR3 comprises 15 residues. Germline CDR1 is MNHNS and CDR2 is SASEGT. Here the CDR3 reads CASRGAQATNEKLFF.

The rearrangement links TRBV27 to TRBJ2-3; TCRdb selects TRBD2, and the lack of DNA leaves this call unchecked. The CDR3 covers 16 residues. The germline CDR1 and CDR2 sequences are MNHEY and SMNVEV (reference sequence). The chain's CDR3 is CASSFGASVSTDTQYF.

This chain links TRBV7-2 with TRBJ2-2; the D call from TCRdb, TRBD1, cannot be confirmed without DNA. Germline V CDR1 and CDR2: SGHTA, FQGNSA. CDR3 size: 15 residues. CDR3: CASSPDRADTGELFF.

The chain combines TRBV19 with TRBJ1-5; TCRdb's assignment of TRBD1 cannot be checked, as there is no DNA. CDR1 and CDR2 (germline): LNHDA, SQIVND (reference sequence). The CDR3 length is 15 residues. The CDR3 protein is CASSFGTDKSQPQHF.